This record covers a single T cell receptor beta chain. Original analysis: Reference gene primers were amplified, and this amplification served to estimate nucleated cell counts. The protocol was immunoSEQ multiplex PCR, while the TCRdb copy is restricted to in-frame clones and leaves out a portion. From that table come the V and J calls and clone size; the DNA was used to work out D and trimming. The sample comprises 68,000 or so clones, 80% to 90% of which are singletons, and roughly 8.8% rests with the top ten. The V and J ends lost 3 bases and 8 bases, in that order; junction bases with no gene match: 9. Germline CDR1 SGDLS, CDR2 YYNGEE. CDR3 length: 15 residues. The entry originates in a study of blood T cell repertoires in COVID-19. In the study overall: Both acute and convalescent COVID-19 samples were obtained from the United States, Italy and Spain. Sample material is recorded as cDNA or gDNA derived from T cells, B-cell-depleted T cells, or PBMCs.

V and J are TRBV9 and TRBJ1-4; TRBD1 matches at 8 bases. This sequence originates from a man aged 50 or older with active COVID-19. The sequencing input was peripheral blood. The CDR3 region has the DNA TGTGCCAGCAGCGAGACAGGGGCCCGGGGGGAAAAACTGTTTTTT. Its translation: CASSETGARGEKLFF. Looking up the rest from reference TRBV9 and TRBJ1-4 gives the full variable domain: DSGVTQTPKHLITATGQRVTLRCSPRSGDLSVYWYQQSLDQGLQFLIQYYNGEERAKGNILERFSAQQFPDLHSELNLSSLELGDSALYFCASSETGARGEKLFFGSGTQLSVL.